A selection of T cell receptor beta chains follows, all from one sample in a study of identical twins. One entry per CDR3 protein results from TCRdb running MiXCR on the 5' RACE reads. This sample has some 790,000 distinct CDR3 sequences, with around a sixth found just once. This sample also belongs to another study, concerning T cells expressing NK-cell markers.

Sequenced sample: PBMCs. Every receptor here comes from a woman aged 18-30 years in good health. Each CDR3 is given with its conserved first and last residue. D genes are given only for firm matches. Rows give clone size only sometimes, using once, few, many, or a class for an expanded clone.

TGTGCTTGTACCCGCGGTCAACCGGCCTACGAGCAGTACTTC CACTRGQPAYEQYF TRBJ2-7 TRBV12-3/TRBV12-4 - few
TGTGCCAGCATTTCCCCGCCGGGACAGAAGAACACTGAAGCTTTCTTT CASISPPGQKNTEAFF TRBJ1-1 TRBV6-5 TRBD1 many
TGCGCCAGCAGCTGGGCGTATCCCTCCTACGAGCAGTACTTC CASSWAYPSYEQYF TRBJ2-7 TRBV5-1 - few
TGTGCCAGCAGCGCCGACAGTTTCCCCTCCTACGAGCAGTACTTC CASSADSFPSYEQYF TRBJ2-7 TRBV5-5 - few
TGTGCCAGTCAGCCGATTCCTTCCTACGAGCAGTACTTC CASQPIPSYEQYF TRBJ2-7 TRBV6-1 - -
TGCAGTGCTCCAAGACTAGCGGGGGGGGTAGAGACCCAGTACTTC CSAPRLAGGVETQYF TRBJ2-5 TRBV20-1 TRBD2 -
TGCAGTGCTAGGAGACCTAATGAGCAGTTCTTC CSARRPNEQFF TRBJ2-1 TRBV20-1 - few
TGTGCCAGCAGTCTACAGGGAAACACCATATATTTT CASSLQGNTIYF TRBJ1-3 TRBV6-6 - -
TGCAGCGTTGAAGATCGAATAGGGCAGTTCTTC CSVEDRIGQFF TRBJ2-1 TRBV29-1 - few
TGTGCCAGCAGTAACCCGCCCGGAGACGACACAGATACGCAGTATTTT CASSNPPGDDTDTQYF TRBJ2-3 TRBV25-1 - many
TGTGCCAGCACCCATTTGGGGGCAGATACGCAGTATTTT CASTHLGADTQYF TRBJ2-3 TRBV12-3/TRBV12-4 - -
TGTGCCAGCAGTTCCCACGGGAACATTCAGTACTTC CASSSHGNIQYF TRBJ2-4 TRBV6-5 - -
TGTGCCAGCAGTTTCACACTAGCGGGAGCAGGGGAGACCCAGTACTTC CASSFTLAGAGETQYF TRBJ2-5 TRBV12-3/TRBV12-4 TRBD2 few
TGTGCCAGCAGCTTAGTTGCCCGGGCGGGGGGAAATGAGCAGTTCTTC CASSLVARAGGNEQFF TRBJ2-1 TRBV7-2 TRBD2 -
TGCGCCAGCAGCCGACAACAGGGACACACTGAAGCTTTCTTT CASSRQQGHTEAFF TRBJ1-1 TRBV5-1 - few
TGTGCCAGCAGCTTAGTCCGGCGGGGGGCCACCTCCCCACATCGCTACAATGAGCAGTTCTTC CASSLVRRGATSPHRYNEQFF TRBJ2-1 TRBV11-3 TRBD2 many
TGTGCCAGCAGATTTAGGGGCGGGGGGGTAGATACGCAGTATTTT CASRFRGGGVDTQYF TRBJ2-3 TRBV12-3/TRBV12-4 TRBD2 few
TGTGCCGCCCGGCTAGCGGGATCTGGGGAGCTGTTTTTT CAARLAGSGELFF TRBJ2-2 TRBV15 TRBD2 few
TGTGCCAGCACCGAACGCCTGGCGGGAGGGGCAGATACGCAGTATTTT CASTERLAGGADTQYF TRBJ2-3 TRBV5-6 TRBD2 few
TGTGCCAGCAGCTTCGGACTAGCGGTACAAGAGACCCAGTACTTC CASSFGLAVQETQYF TRBJ2-5 TRBV7-6 TRBD2 many
TGCGCCAGCAGCCAAGATTTGGGCCGCTCCTACAATGAGCAGTTCTTC CASSQDLGRSYNEQFF TRBJ2-1 TRBV4-3 - few
TGTGCCAGCAGCGTAAACCCAACCGGCAATGAGCAGTTCTTC CASSVNPTGNEQFF TRBJ2-1 TRBV9 - few
TGCGCCAGCAGCCCTCGTGGTAGCGGGGGCTTCACAGATACGCAGTATTTT CASSPRGSGGFTDTQYF TRBJ2-3 TRBV5-1 TRBD2 few
TGTGCCAGCAGCCCCCTGACCGGAGGAACCTACAATGAGCAGTTCTTC CASSPLTGGTYNEQFF TRBJ2-1 TRBV7-8 - few
TGTGCCAGCAGCGGAGGCATGGGACTAGCGGGGGGATCCTTCACAGATACGCAGTATTTT CASSGGMGLAGGSFTDTQYF TRBJ2-3 TRBV11-1 TRBD2 -
TGTGCCAGCAGCTTGTCCCATAGCAATCAGCCCCAGCATTTT CASSLSHSNQPQHF TRBJ1-5 TRBV5-5 - -
TGCGCCAGCAGCCCTTATACGGGGGGGCTCCACAATGAGCAGTTCTTC CASSPYTGGLHNEQFF TRBJ2-1 TRBV5-1 TRBD2 -
TGTGCCAGCAGGACAGGGAACGGGGAGCTGTTTTTT CASRTGNGELFF TRBJ2-2 TRBV6-5 TRBD1 -
TGTGCCAGCAGTTTCTCAGGGCTCTCTGGGGCCAACGTCCTGACTTTC CASSFSGLSGANVLTF TRBJ2-6 TRBV12-3/TRBV12-4 - -
TGTGCCAGCAGTTACGGTTTCTCCGTACTAGCTGGTACGCAGTATTTT CASSYGFSVLAGTQYF TRBJ2-3 TRBV6-5 - -